The 29 T cell receptor beta chains listed next were all sequenced from one sample in a study of blood T cell repertoires in COVID-19. Data came from immunoSEQ multiplex PCR; TCRdb stores just in-frame clones and leaves some out. This repertoire shows about 300,000 clones, around four fifths found once; its top ten account for roughly a tenth. Sequenced: peripheral blood. The source is a woman aged 45 to 65 who had recovered from COVID-19.

This clone has a single count. This chain links TRBV28 with TRBJ1-2; TRBD1 aligns across 8 bases. Germline CDR1 MDHEN, CDR2 SYDVKM. Unmatched junction bases numbered 7, after V lost 6 bases and J lost 7 bases. This CDR3 comprises 13 residues. The CDR3 nucleotides are TGTGCCAGCAGCCTAGTCAGGGGGCTTGGCTACACCTTC. It yields the protein CASSLVRGLGYTF.

V usage is TRBV20-1 and J usage is TRBJ1-2, with a tentative D call TRBD1 (5 bases). Germline V gives CDR1 DFQATT, CDR2 SNEGSKA (reference sequence). The CDR3 consists of 11 residues. Trimming cost V 6 bases and J 4 bases, with 9 bases left between them. CDR3 sequence: CSAADIYGYTF. In DNA form, the CDR3 reads TGCAGTGCCGCGGACATCTATGGCTACACCTTC.

The rearrangement joins TRBV7-9 to TRBJ1-2; 10 bases are a match to TRBD1. In germline, CDR1 is SEHNR, CDR2 FQNEAQ (reference sequence). CDR3 length equals 14 residues. V was clipped by 5 bases and J by 2 bases; unmatched bases: 2. CDR3 sequence: CASSGGQGNYGYTF. The DNA for the CDR3 is TGTGCCAGCAGCGGGGGACAGGGGAACTATGGCTACACCTTC.

At least ten counts were recorded for this clone. The V and J genes are TRBV6-5 and TRBJ2-3; 10 bases line up with TRBD2. The CDR3 consists of 16 residues. The V and J ends lost 4 bases and 5 bases, in that order; junction bases with no gene match: 9. Germline values: CDR1 MNHEY, CDR2 SVGAGI. Written as DNA, the CDR3 is TGTGCCAGCAGTTGGACTAGCGGAAAGGGGGGAGATACGCAGTATTTT. Its translation: CASSWTSGKGGDTQYF.

This chain joins TRBV7-8 and TRBJ2-1; maybe TRBD2 (6 bases). This CDR3 spans 19 amino acids. The V and J ends lost 4 bases and 4 bases respectively, with 26 bases between them. Per the germline V gene, CDR1 is SGHVS and CDR2 is FQNEAQ. CDR3 DNA: TGTGCCAGCAGCTACACTACGACGGGACTCCTTTACTTATACAATGAGCAGTTCTTC. Encoded protein: CASSYTTTGLLYLYNEQFF. The full variable domain, rest sourced from reference TRBV7-8 and TRBJ2-1, is GAGVSQSPRYKVAKRGQDVALRCDPISGHVSLFWYQQALGQGPEFLTYFQNEAQLDKSGLPSDRFFAERPEGSVSTLKIQRTQQEDSAVYLCASSYTTTGLLYLYNEQFFGPGTRLTVL.

The V gene is TRBV28, the J gene TRBJ2-7; D is perhaps TRBD1 (5 bases). The CDR3 consists of 13 residues. Per germline, CDR1 MDHEN and CDR2 SYDVKM. Trimming removed 6 bases from V and 6 bases from J, with 15 bases in between. CDR3 sequence: CASRHPPQGEQYF. In nucleotides, the CDR3 is TGTGCCAGCAGACATCCCCCCCAGGGCGAGCAGTACTTC.

This chain links TRBV28 with TRBJ1-2, with 11 bases aligning to TRBD1. J lost 5 bases, V lost 2 bases, and 4 bases had no gene match. CDR1 is MDHEN, CDR2 SYDVKM, per germline. This CDR3 comprises 15 residues. The DNA for the CDR3 is TGTGCCAGCAGTTTAGGGACAGGGGGTTTTTATGGCTACACCTTC. This encodes CASSLGTGGFYGYTF.

The chain joins TRBV6-2 or TRBV6-3 to TRBJ1-1; 8 positions agree with TRBD1. V lost 5 bases, J lost 4 bases, and 9 bases stayed unmatched. This CDR3 comprises 15 residues. Per germline, CDR1 MNHEY and CDR2 SVGEGT. CDR3 bases: TGTGCCAGCAGTGCGGACAGGGTGGGTATCACTGAAGCTTTCTTT. Amino acids: CASSADRVGITEAFF.

V usage is TRBV5-1 and J usage is TRBJ2-2, with D possibly matching TRBD2 (6 bases). Deletions cut 0 bases from V and 6 bases from J, with 15 bases between. This CDR3 spans 16 amino acids. CDR1 SGHRS and CDR2 YFSETQ come from the germline V gene. CDR3 loop: CASSLVFWGEAGELFF. CDR3 coding DNA: TGCGCCAGCAGCTTGGTATTTTGGGGGGAAGCCGGGGAGCTGTTTTTT.

The chain recombines TRBV19 with TRBJ2-6; 7 nucleotides line up with TRBD2. CDR3 size: 16 residues. Unmatched junction bases numbered 1, after V lost 0 bases and J lost 2 bases. Germline V lookup: CDR1 LNHDA, CDR2 SQIVND (reference sequence). The CDR3 is CASSIEGGAGANVLTF. CDR3 sequence (DNA): TGTGCCAGTAGTATAGAGGGGGGGGCTGGGGCCAACGTCCTGACTTTC.

The gene calls are TRBV7-2 and TRBJ1-2; 9 nucleotides match TRBD1. V was clipped by 5 bases and J by 4 bases; unmatched bases: 5. The CDR3 is 14 amino acids. Germline values: CDR1 SGHTA, CDR2 FQGNSA. The CDR3 reads CASSLGTGSYGYTF. Written as DNA, the CDR3 is TGTGCCAGCAGCCTGGGGACAGGGTCCTATGGCTACACCTTC.

The chain employs TRBV7-2 and TRBJ1-5; D call uncertain. The length of the CDR3 is 14 residues. The germline V and J ends were trimmed by 10 bases and 8 bases, with 21 bases remaining between them. CDR1 SGHTA and CDR2 FQGNSA come from the germline V gene. Written as DNA, the CDR3 is TGTGCCACCCATTCTGGTGACTACGGGGAGCCCCAGCATTTT. It translates to CATHSGDYGEPQHF.

The V and J genes are TRBV3-1 (or the pseudogene TRBV3-2) and TRBJ1-2, with a weak D call TRBD1 (6 bases). Deletions cut 5 bases from V and 4 bases from J, with 23 bases between. The CDR3 totals 17 residues. Per germline, CDR1 LGHDT and CDR2 YNNKEL (reference sequence). This CDR3 reads CASSTPATTGKGYGYTF. The CDR3 DNA sequence: TGTGCCAGCAGCACCCCTGCCACGACAGGCAAGGGCTATGGCTACACCTTC.

The sample holds a few counts of this clone. The rearrangement links TRBV3-1 (or the pseudogene TRBV3-2) to TRBJ2-3; D unresolved. Trimming pared 4 bases from V and 4 bases from J, leaving 9 bases between. CDR1 and CDR2 (germline): LGHDT, YNNKEL (reference sequence). CDR3 length: 13 residues. CDR3 nucleotide sequence: TGTGCCAGCAGCCGCTTAGGAGCAGATACGCAGTATTTT. Protein product: CASSRLGADTQYF.

The V gene is TRBV7-9, the J gene TRBJ2-7, with D unresolved. CDR3 length equals 14 residues. Germline V gene sequence: CDR1 SEHNR, CDR2 FQNEAQ (reference sequence). V dropped 0 bases and J dropped 3 bases, with 9 bases sitting between them. CDR3 amino acids: CASSLATVYYEQYF. Here the CDR3 DNA reads TGTGCCAGCAGCTTAGCCACAGTATACTACGAGCAGTACTTC. The entire variable domain, with the rest obtained from reference TRBV7-9 and TRBJ2-7, is as follows: DTGVSQNPRHKITKRGQNVTFRCDPISEHNRLYWYRQTLGQGPEFLTYFQNEAQLEKSRLLSDRFSAERPKGSFSTLEIQRTEQGDSAMYLCASSLATVYYEQYFGPGTRLTVT.

J is TRBJ2-2 and V is TRBV5-1; 9 bases align to TRBD1. The CDR3 has 16 amino acids. CDR1 is SGHRS, CDR2 YFSETQ, per germline. With V trimmed by 2 bases and J by 5 bases, 7 bases remained unmatched. The CDR3: CASSFHGTGSTGELFF. The CDR3, as DNA: TGCGCCAGCAGCTTCCACGGGACAGGGTCGACCGGGGAGCTGTTTTTT.

The rearrangement links TRBV5-5 to TRBJ2-2; tentative D call: TRBD1 (5 bases). V shed 4 bases and J shed 6 bases, with 19 bases lying between them. This CDR3 has 16 residues. The germline V gene has CDR1 SGHKS and CDR2 YYEKEE (reference sequence). The CDR3 spells CASSVDRTQMAGELFF. DNA for the CDR3: TGTGCCAGCAGCGTTGACAGAACTCAGATGGCCGGGGAGCTGTTTTTT.

This chain uses TRBV4-1 with TRBJ1-5; TRBD1 matches 8 bases. The CDR3 loop spans 17 amino acids. Germline CDR1 and CDR2: MGHRA and YSYEKL. The ends lost 2 bases at V and 1 base at J; junction bases unmatched: 7. The CDR3 region has the DNA TGCGCCAGCAGCCAACCAGGACAGGGTCCGAGCAATCAGCCCCAGCATTTT. It encodes CASSQPGQGPSNQPQHF.

This clone was observed a few times. The chain combines TRBV6-5 with TRBJ1-1; D is perhaps TRBD1 (5 bases). CDR1 MNHEY and CDR2 SVGAGI come from the germline V gene. The ends were cut back, 4 bases at V and 4 bases at J, with 13 bases in the middle. The CDR3 is 14 residues long. Here the CDR3 reads CASSSTGEGTEAFF. In nucleotides, the CDR3 is TGTGCCAGCAGTTCGACGGGGGAGGGCACTGAAGCTTTCTTT.

This clone was recorded a few times. The rearrangement joins TRBV5-1 to TRBJ2-7; tentative D call: TRBD1 (6 bases). CDR3 size: 17 residues. Germline V gene data show CDR1 as SGHRS and CDR2 as YFSETQ. The ends were cut back, 4 bases at V and 2 bases at J, with 22 bases in the middle. The DNA for the CDR3 is TGCGCCAGCAGCCCCTACGCCCCGGGACAAATAACCTACGAGCAGTACTTC. This translates into CASSPYAPGQITYEQYF.

The V and J genes are TRBV19 and TRBJ1-1; D remains ambiguous. Trimming removed 7 bases at V and 10 bases at J, with 13 bases between. Germline values: CDR1 LNHDA, CDR2 SQIVND (reference sequence). There are 11 residues in the CDR3. CDR3: CASIKSRVAFF. CDR3 nucleotides: TGTGCCAGTATAAAAAGTCGGGTAGCTTTCTTT.

The rearrangement uses TRBV30 and TRBJ1-2; D is unresolved. V was trimmed by 8 bases and J by 3 bases, leaving 19 bases between them. Germline CDR1 and CDR2: GTSNPN and SVGIG (reference sequence). This CDR3 has 14 amino acids. The CDR3: CARTMLVGHYGYTF. CDR3 bases: TGTGCCCGTACTATGTTAGTCGGCCACTATGGCTACACCTTC.

V gene TRBV11-2 combines with J gene TRBJ2-2, with a weak D call TRBD2 (6 bases). V was clipped by 5 bases and J by 3 bases, with 19 bases between them. The V gene's germline CDR1 is SGHAT and CDR2 FQNNGV. The CDR3 consists of 17 residues. CDR3: CASSTDPPGSYTGELFF. CDR3 DNA: TGTGCCAGCAGCACAGACCCTCCCGGGAGCTACACCGGGGAGCTGTTTTTT.

The chain joins TRBV28 to TRBJ2-7, with 11 bases fitting TRBD2. The junction had 6 bases not matched to a gene; V was cut back by 2 bases and J by 0 bases. The CDR3 length is 17 residues. CDR1 and CDR2 from the germline V gene are MDHEN and SYDVKM. The CDR3 is CASSLMASGRFSYEQYF. CDR3 nucleotides: TGTGCCAGCAGTTTAATGGCTAGCGGGAGGTTCTCCTACGAGCAGTACTTC. Looking up the rest from reference TRBV28 and TRBJ2-7 gives the full variable domain: DVKVTQSSRYLVKRTGEKVFLECVQDMDHENMFWYRQDPGLGLRLIYFSYDVKMKEKGDIPEGYSVSREKKERFSLILESASTNQTSMYLCASSLMASGRFSYEQYFGPGTRLTVT.

The chain recombines TRBV18 with TRBJ1-4; weak D call: TRBD1 (6 bases). CDR1 is KGHSH and CDR2 is LQKENI in the germline V gene. This CDR3 is built from 15 residues. Trimming left V 3 bases short and J 4 bases short, with 12 bases between. The CDR3 coding sequence is TGTGCCAGCTCACCGAGTATGGACAGTAATGAAAAACTGTTTTTT. This codes for CASSPSMDSNEKLFF.

This chain connects TRBV5-1 to TRBJ1-2; D is ambiguous. CDR1 is SGHRS, CDR2 YFSETQ, per germline. The CDR3 has 11 amino acids. V gave up 6 bases and J gave up 8 bases, with 11 bases separating them. The CDR3 reads CASTAGNGYTF. Here the CDR3 DNA reads TGCGCCAGCACAGCAGGTAACGGCTACACCTTC. Looking up the rest from reference TRBV5-1 and TRBJ1-2 gives the full variable domain: KAGVTQTPRYLIKTRGQQVTLSCSPISGHRSVSWYQQTPGQGLQFLFEYFSETQRNKGNFPGRFSGRQFSNSRSEMNVSTLELGDSALYLCASTAGNGYTFGSGTRLTVV.

The J gene is TRBJ2-1, the V gene TRBV5-1; weak D call: TRBD1 (6 bases). CDR1 is SGHRS, CDR2 YFSETQ, per germline. The CDR3 totals 13 residues. Trimming cost V 3 bases and J 6 bases, with 10 bases left between them. CDR3 sequence: CASSWGQVNEQFF. In DNA, the CDR3 is TGCGCCAGCAGCTGGGGACAAGTCAATGAGCAGTTCTTC.

The genes are TRBV9 and TRBJ1-1; D not certain. Germline V gene sequence: CDR1 SGDLS, CDR2 YYNGEE. Between the trimmed V and J ends, which lost 0 bases and 4 bases, there was a span of 7 bases. The length of the CDR3 is 13 residues. CDR3 DNA: TGTGCCAGCAGCGTAGCGACATCCACTGAAGCTTTCTTT. It codes for CASSVATSTEAFF.

CDR3 nucleotides: TGTGCCACCAGTCGCCTCGGGGGGGGGCTGGGGAAGCAGTTCTTC. It yields the protein CATSRLGGGLGKQFF. The chain couples TRBV24-1 to TRBJ2-1; 8 nucleotides line up with TRBD2. Losses at the gene ends were 6 bases for V and 11 bases for J; bases not matched to a gene: 14. Germline CDR1 and CDR2: KGHDR and SFDVKD. CDR3 size: 15 residues.